This TCR beta chain was sequenced in a study of monozygotic twins with inflammatory bowel disease. Study results and caveats: Lower sharing of clonotypes with other individuals was seen in IBD patients than in healthy twins. This was most marked in patients showing signs of disease activity. Perhaps reflecting limited power, concordant and discordant twins did not differ in repertoire similarity.

Per germline, CDR1 LNHDA and CDR2 SQIVND (reference sequence). This CDR3 region has 14 residues. Turning to this clonotype: Its antigen is not known.

The blood volume drawn from each donor was roughly 2.7 ml. Using eight separate reactions per sample, the authors generated cDNA. TCRdb reprocessed the 5' RACE reads and reports one entry per CDR3 protein, with no DNA. This sample's table has about 41,000 distinct CDR3 sequences. The sequenced material came from blood. The chain uses TRBV19 and TRBJ1-5. This clonotype originated in a human donor with ulcerative colitis or Crohn's disease, or a healthy co-twin of an affected twin (not recorded which). CDR3: CASRVTGSNQPQHF.